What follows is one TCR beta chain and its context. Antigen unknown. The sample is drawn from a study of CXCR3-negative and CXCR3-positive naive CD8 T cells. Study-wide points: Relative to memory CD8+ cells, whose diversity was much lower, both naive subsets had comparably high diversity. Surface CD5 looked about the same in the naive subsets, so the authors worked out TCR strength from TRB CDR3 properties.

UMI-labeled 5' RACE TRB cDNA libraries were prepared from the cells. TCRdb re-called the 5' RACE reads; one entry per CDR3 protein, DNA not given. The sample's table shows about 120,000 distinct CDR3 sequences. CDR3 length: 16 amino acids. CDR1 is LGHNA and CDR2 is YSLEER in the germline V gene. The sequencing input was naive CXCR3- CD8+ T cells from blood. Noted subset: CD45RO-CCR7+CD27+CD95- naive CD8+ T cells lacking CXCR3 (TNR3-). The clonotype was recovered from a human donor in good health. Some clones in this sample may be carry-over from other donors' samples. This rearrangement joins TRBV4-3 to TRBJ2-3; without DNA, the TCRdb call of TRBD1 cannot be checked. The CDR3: CASSQDRQGYTDTQYF.